The present T cell receptor beta chain was sequenced within a study of blood T cell repertoires in COVID-19. Study as a whole: PBMCs, B-cell-depleted T cells, or T cells were the source of the cDNA or gDNA that made up the material.

As originally analysed: Amplification from reference gene primers served as the basis for estimated nucleated cell counts. Method: immunoSEQ multiplex PCR; TCRdb's copy keeps in-frame clones and lacks some. The DNA was the basis for D and trimming; V, J and clone size are from that table. The sample has about 310,000 clones; around 85% are singletons. Participants were aged about 18 to 90 years, lived in over 20 US areas, and enrolled virtually. The origin of this receptor is a man aged 25-40 years who had recovered from COVID-19. Sequencing was carried out using PBMCs or T cells enriched from blood (not recorded which).

The CDR3, as DNA: TGTGCCAGCAGCAAAGATGAGGGGACAGGGAATCAGCCCCAGCATTTT. Translation: CASSKDEGTGNQPQHF. The V and J genes are TRBV21-1 and TRBJ1-5; the tabulated D call, TRBD1, remains unverified against the DNA. TRBV21-1 has pseudogene status. The CDR3 contains 16 residues.